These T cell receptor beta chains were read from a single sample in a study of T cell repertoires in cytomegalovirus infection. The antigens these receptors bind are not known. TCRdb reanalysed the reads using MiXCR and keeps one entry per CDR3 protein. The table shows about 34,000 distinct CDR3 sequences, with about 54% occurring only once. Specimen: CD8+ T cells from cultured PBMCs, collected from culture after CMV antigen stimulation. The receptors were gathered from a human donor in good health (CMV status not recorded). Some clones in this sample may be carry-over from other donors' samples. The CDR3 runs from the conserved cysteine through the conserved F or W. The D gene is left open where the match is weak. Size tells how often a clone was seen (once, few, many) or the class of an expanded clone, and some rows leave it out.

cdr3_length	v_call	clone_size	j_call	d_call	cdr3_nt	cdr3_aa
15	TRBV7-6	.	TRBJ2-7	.	TGTGCCAGCAGCTTAGAGGCTCAGAGCTCCTACGAGCAGTACTTC	CASSLEAQSSYEQYF
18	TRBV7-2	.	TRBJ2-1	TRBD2	TGTGCCAGCAGCTTAGATATAGCGGGGGGCCCGGGTTACAATGAGCAGTTCTTC	CASSLDIAGGPGYNEQFF
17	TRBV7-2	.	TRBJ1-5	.	TGTGCCAGCAGCTTAGAAAAATCCCCTTGGCGCAATCAGCCCCAGCATTTT	CASSLEKSPWRNQPQHF
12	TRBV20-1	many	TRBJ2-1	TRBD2	TGCAGTGCTGAAGGCGGGAGTGCTGAGCAGTTCTTC	CSAEGGSAEQFF
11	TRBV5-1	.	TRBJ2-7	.	TGCGCCAGCAGCTTGGAGCGTAAGCAGTACTTC	CASSLERKQYF
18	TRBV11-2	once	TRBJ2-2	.	TGTGCCAGCAACCCTTGGAGGGGCCCCGGGACAGTCACCGGGGAGCTGTTTTTT	CASNPWRGPGTVTGELFF
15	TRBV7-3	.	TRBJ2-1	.	TGTGCCAGCAGCTTAGAGACGGGGGTTCTTAGGGAGCAGTTCTTC	CASSLETGVLREQFF
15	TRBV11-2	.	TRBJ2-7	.	TGTGCCAGCTCCTCCCGGGGTCGGGGAAGCTACGAGCAGTACTTC	CASSSRGRGSYEQYF
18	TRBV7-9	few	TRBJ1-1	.	TGTGCCAGCAGCTTTGGCCCCCCTGTGGGACGGTGGAACACTGAAGCTTTCTTT	CASSFGPPVGRWNTEAFF
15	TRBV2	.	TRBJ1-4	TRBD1	TGTGCCAGCAGTCCCCGAGACAGGGACCGTGAAAAACTGTTTTTT	CASSPRDRDREKLFF
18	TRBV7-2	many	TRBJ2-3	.	TGTGCCAGCAGAAAAACCCCTAACGTGGGAGGCCGGTCAGATACGCAGTATTTT	CASRKTPNVGGRSDTQYF
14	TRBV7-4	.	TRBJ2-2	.	TGTGCCAGCAGCTTTCCCGGGGGTGACGGGGAGCTGTTTTTT	CASSFPGGDGELFF
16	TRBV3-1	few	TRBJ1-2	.	TGTGCCAGCAGCCTCGGGACCTTTTCCGCGAACGATGGCTACACCTTC	CASSLGTFSANDGYTF
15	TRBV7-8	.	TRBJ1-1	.	TGTGCCAGCAGCTCGCGGCGACTTGAGAACACTGAAGCTTTCTTT	CASSSRRLENTEAFF
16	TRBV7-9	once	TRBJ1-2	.	TGTGCCAGCAGCTTACTAGAGGCAGAATTAGGCTATGGCTACACCTTC	CASSLLEAELGYGYTF
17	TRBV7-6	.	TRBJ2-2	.	TGTGCCAGCAGCTTATTACCCGAGGGGGGGAACACCGGGGAGCTGTTTTTT	CASSLLPEGGNTGELFF
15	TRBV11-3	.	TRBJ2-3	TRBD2	TGTGCCAGCAGCCTTCGGCGGGGGACCACAGATACGCAGTATTTT	CASSLRRGTTDTQYF
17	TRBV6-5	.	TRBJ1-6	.	TGTGCCAGCAGTTACCTTCGTATGAGGTCCGAGGGTTCACCCCTCCACTTT	CASSYLRMRSEGSPLHF
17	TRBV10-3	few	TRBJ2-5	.	TGTGCCATCAGTGAGTCATTTCGTGGAGGGGCTGGAGAGACCCAGTACTTC	CAISESFRGGAGETQYF
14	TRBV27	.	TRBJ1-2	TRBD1	TGTGCCAGCAGGAGTGGACAGGGCTTCTATGGCTACACCTTC	CASRSGQGFYGYTF
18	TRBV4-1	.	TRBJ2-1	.	TGTGCCAGCAGTCGGACCTTCCGCGAGGTTTCGTCCTACAATGAGCAGTTCTTC	CASSRTFREVSSYNEQFF
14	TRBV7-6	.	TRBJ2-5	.	TGTGCCAGCAGCTTAGCAGGGTTCCAAGAGACCCAGTACTTC	CASSLAGFQETQYF
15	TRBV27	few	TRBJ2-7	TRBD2	TGTGCCAGCAGTTTATCATCTAGCGGCATTTACGAGCAGTACTTC	CASSLSSSGIYEQYF
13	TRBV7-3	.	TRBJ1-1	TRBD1	TGTGCCAGCAGCCCCCTGGACAGGCGGGGAGCTTTCTTT	CASSPLDRRGAFF
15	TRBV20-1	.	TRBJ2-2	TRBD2	TGCAGTGCTAGAGTAGCGGGAGTCTACACCGGGGAGCTGTTTTTT	CSARVAGVYTGELFF
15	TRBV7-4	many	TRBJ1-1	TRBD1	TGTGCCAGCAGCCCGTCGGACAGGATGAACACTGAAGCTTTCTTT	CASSPSDRMNTEAFF
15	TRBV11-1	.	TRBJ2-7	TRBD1	TGTGACAGCAAAGACCGGGACAGGGGGCACTACGAGCAGTACTTC	CDSKDRDRGHYEQYF
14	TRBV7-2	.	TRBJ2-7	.	TGTGCCAGCAGCTACTTTGGGACACCTTACGAGCAGTACTTC	CASSYFGTPYEQYF
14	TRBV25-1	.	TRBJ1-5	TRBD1	TGTGCCAGCAGTCCCGGACAGGGGAGTCAGCCCCAGCATTTT	CASSPGQGSQPQHF
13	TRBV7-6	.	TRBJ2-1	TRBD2	TGTGCCAGCAGCCCCCGGGGGGGGCGTGAGCAGTTCTTC	CASSPRGGREQFF
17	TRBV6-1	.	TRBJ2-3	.	TGTGCCAGCAGTGAGGCGGACACAGGCCGAACCACAGATACGCAGTATTTT	CASSEADTGRTTDTQYF
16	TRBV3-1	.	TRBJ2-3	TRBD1	TGTGCCAGCAGCCAAGATACGAGACAGGGTATAGATACGCAGTATTTT	CASSQDTRQGIDTQYF
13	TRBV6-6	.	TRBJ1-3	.	TGTGCCAGCAGCGGATCCTCTGGAAACACCATATATTTT	CASSGSSGNTIYF
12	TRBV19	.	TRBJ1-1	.	TGTGCCAGTGTGGATCCGAACACTGAAGCTTTCTTT	CASVDPNTEAFF
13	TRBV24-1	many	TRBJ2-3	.	TGTGCCACCAGTGATTTACCCCAGGGTACGCAGTATTTT	CATSDLPQGTQYF
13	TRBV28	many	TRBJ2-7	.	TGTGCCAGCAGGGCGGGTCCAACCTACGAGCAGTACTTC	CASRAGPTYEQYF
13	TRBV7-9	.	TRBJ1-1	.	TGTGCCAGCAGCCAAGGGGCAAACACTGAAGCTTTCTTT	CASSQGANTEAFF
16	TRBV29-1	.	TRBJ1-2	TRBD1	TGCAGCGTTTTCCCGGACAGGGACCTCTCGAACTATGGCTACACCTTC	CSVFPDRDLSNYGYTF
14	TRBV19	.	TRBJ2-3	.	TGTGCCAGTAGTCTACGGGAGATCACAGATACGCAGTATTTT	CASSLREITDTQYF
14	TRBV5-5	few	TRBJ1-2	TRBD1	TGTGCCAGCAGCCTGGACAGGGGGCGTGATGGCTACACCTTC	CASSLDRGRDGYTF
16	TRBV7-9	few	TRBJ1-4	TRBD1	TGTGCCAGCAGCGCCCGGGACAGTTCAACTAATGAAAAACTGTTTTTT	CASSARDSSTNEKLFF
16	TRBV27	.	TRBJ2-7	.	TGTGCCAGCAGTTTATCGTACGGAGGAAGCTCCTACGAGCAGTACTTC	CASSLSYGGSSYEQYF
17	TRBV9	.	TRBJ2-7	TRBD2	TGTGCCAGCAGCCCCCGAACTACGGCGGGGGGCGGCTACGAGCAGTACTTC	CASSPRTTAGGGYEQYF
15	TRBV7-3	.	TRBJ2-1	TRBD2	TGTGCCAGCAGCTTAAATAGCGGGAGAGTTAGTGAGCAGTTCTTC	CASSLNSGRVSEQFF
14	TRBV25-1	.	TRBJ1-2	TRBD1	TGTGCCAGCAGTGAGCGAAACAGGGGGGTTGGCTACACCTTC	CASSERNRGVGYTF
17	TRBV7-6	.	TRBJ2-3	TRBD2	TGTGCCAGCAGCTCCGAGGCGGGAGGGCCAGATGAAGATACGCAGTATTTT	CASSSEAGGPDEDTQYF
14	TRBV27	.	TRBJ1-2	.	TGTGCCAGCAGTCCCGGCCTCCGGAACTATGGCTACACCTTC	CASSPGLRNYGYTF
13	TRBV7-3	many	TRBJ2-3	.	TGTGCCAGCAGCTTGGTGCGCACAGATACGCAGTATTTT	CASSLVRTDTQYF
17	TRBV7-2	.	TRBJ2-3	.	TGTGCCAGCAGCTTAGTACATGGGAATCCCCTAGAAGATACGCAGTATTTT	CASSLVHGNPLEDTQYF
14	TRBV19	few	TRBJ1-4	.	TGTGCCAGTACCATAAATCCAGCCGTCGAAAAACTGTTTTTT	CASTINPAVEKLFF
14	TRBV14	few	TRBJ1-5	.	TGTGCCAGCAGCCTCCGGGACCACAATCAGCCCCAGCATTTT	CASSLRDHNQPQHF
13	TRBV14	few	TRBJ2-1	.	TGTGCCAGCAGCCAAGCTAAATGGAATGAGCAGTTCTTC	CASSQAKWNEQFF
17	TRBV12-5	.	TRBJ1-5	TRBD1	TGTGCTAGTGGTGACACCGAGGACAGGGGAGCGGGTCAGCCCCAGCATTTT	CASGDTEDRGAGQPQHF
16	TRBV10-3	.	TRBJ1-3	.	TGTGCCATCAGGGGGGCAGGGAAACACTCTGGAAACACCATATATTTT	CAIRGAGKHSGNTIYF